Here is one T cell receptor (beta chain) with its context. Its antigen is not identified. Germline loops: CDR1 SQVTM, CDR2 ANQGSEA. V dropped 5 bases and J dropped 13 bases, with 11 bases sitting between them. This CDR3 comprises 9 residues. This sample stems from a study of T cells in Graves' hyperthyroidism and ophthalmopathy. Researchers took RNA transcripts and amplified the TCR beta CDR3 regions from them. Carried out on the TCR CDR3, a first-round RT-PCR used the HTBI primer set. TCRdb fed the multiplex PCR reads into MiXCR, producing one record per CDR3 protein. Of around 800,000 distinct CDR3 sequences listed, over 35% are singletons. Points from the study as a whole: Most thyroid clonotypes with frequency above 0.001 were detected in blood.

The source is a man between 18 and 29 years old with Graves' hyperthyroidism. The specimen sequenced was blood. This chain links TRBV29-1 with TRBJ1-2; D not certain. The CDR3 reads CSVYGQSTF. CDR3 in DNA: TGCAGCGTTTACGGTCAGTCCACCTTC.